This TCR beta chain is from a study of shared clonotypes between healthy human individuals. In germline, CDR1 is MDHEN, CDR2 SYDVKM. CDR3 length: 9 residues. To note about this clone: At one end the junction does not follow the germline gene, possibly because of a read error.

The protocol was immunoSEQ multiplex PCR, while the TCRdb copy is restricted to in-frame clones and leaves out a portion. Here the sample spans some 500,000 clones, around 95% being singletons. The chain carries TRBV28 and TRBJ2-4; a weak D match, TRBD1 (6 bases). Specimen: naive CD4+ T cells sorted from blood. The subset was: CD45RA+ positively selected. The receptor was isolated from a woman in her 30s in good health. This chain's CDR3 is CASTGVSSF. As DNA, the CDR3 is TGTGCCAGCACAGGGGTGAGTAGCTTC.